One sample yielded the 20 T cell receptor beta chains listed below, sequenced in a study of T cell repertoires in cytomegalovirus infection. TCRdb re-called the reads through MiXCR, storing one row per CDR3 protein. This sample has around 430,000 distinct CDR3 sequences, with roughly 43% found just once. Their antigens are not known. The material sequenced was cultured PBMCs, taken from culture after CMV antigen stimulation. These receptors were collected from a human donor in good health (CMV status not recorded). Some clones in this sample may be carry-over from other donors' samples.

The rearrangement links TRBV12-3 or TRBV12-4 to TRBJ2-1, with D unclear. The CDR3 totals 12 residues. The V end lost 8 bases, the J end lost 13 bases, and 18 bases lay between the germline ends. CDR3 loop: CASAQEWLDQFF. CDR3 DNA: TGTGCCAGCGCTCAGGAGTGGCTAGACCAGTTCTTC.

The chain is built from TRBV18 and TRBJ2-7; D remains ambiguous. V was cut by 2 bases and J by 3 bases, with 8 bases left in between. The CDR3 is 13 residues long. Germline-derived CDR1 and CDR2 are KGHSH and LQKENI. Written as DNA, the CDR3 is TGTGCCAGCTCACCAGGCTCCCACTACGAGCAGTACTTC. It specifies CASSPGSHYEQYF. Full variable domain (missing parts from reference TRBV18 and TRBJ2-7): NAGVMQNPRHLVRRRGQEARLRCSPMKGHSHVYWYRQLPEEGLKFMVYLQKENIIDESGMPKERFSAEFPKEGPSILRIQQVVRGDSAAYFCASSPGSHYEQYFGPGTRLTVT.

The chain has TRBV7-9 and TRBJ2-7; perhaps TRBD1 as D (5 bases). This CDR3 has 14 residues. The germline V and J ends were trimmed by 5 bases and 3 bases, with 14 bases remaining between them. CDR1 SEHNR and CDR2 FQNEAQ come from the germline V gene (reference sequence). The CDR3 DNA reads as TGTGCCAGCAGCCCAGGACAACTAAACTACGAGCAGTACTTC. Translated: CASSPGQLNYEQYF.

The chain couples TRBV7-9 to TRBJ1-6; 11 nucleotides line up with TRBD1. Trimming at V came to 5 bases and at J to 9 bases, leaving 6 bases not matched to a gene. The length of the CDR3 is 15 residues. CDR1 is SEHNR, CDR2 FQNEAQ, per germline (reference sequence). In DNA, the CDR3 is TGTGCCAGCAGCACCCGGACAGGGGGCCGTTCACCCCTCCACTTT. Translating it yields CASSTRTGGRSPLHF.

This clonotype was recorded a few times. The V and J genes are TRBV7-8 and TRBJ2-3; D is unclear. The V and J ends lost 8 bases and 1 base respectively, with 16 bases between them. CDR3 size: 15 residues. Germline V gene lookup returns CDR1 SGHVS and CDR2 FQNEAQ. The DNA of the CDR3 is TGTGCCAGCCGACCTTTCGAGGCCGGCACAGATACGCAGTATTTT. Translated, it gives CASRPFEAGTDTQYF.

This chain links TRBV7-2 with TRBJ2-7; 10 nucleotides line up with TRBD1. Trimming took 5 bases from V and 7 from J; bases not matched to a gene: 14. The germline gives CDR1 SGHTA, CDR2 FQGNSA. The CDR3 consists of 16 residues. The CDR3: CASSPLLGDRGGEQYF. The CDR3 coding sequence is TGTGCCAGCAGCCCTCTATTAGGGGACAGGGGTGGTGAGCAGTACTTC.

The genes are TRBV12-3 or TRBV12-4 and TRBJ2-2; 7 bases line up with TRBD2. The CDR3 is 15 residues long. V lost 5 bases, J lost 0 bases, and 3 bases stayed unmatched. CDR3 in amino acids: CASSPRGANTGELFF. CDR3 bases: TGTGCCAGCAGTCCCCGGGGGGCGAACACCGGGGAGCTGTTTTTT.

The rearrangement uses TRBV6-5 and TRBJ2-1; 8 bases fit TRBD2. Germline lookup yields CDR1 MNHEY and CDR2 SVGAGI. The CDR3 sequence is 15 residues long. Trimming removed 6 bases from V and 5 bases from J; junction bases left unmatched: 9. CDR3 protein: CASSTPGLDHNEQFF. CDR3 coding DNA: TGTGCCAGCAGCACTCCGGGACTAGACCACAATGAGCAGTTCTTC.

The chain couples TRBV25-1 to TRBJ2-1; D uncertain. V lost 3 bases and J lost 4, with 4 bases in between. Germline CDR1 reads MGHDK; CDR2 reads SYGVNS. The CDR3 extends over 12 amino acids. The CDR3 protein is CASSDWYNEQFF. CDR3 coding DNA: TGTGCCAGCAGTGACTGGTACAATGAGCAGTTCTTC.

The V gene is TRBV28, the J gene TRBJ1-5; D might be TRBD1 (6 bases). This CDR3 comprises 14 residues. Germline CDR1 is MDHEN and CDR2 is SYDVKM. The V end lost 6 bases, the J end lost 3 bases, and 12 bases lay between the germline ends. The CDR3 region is CASRIRDINQPQHF. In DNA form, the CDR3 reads TGTGCCAGCAGAATACGGGACATCAATCAGCCCCAGCATTTT.

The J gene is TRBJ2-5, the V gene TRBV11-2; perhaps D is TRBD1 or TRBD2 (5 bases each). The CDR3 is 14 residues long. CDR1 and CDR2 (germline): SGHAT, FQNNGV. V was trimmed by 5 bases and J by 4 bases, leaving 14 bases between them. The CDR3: CASSKGSRAETQYF. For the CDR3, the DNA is TGTGCCAGCAGCAAGGGGAGTCGTGCAGAGACCCAGTACTTC.

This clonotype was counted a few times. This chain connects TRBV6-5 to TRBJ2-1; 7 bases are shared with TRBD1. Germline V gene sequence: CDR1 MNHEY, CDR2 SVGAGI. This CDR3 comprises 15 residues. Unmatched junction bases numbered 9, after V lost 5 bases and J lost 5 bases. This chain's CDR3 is CASSPRGRLDNEQFF. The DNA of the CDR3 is TGTGCCAGCAGTCCGAGGGGGCGCCTCGACAATGAGCAGTTCTTC.

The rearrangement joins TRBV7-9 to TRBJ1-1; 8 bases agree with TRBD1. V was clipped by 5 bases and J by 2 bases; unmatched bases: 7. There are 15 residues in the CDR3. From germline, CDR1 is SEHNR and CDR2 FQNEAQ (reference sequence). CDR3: CASSPIQGGNTEAFF. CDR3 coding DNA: TGTGCCAGCAGCCCAATACAGGGGGGTAACACTGAAGCTTTCTTT.

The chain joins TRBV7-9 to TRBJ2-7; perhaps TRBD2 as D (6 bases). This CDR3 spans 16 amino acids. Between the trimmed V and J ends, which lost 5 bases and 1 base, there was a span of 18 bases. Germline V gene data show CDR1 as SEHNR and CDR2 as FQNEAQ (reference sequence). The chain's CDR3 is CASSVLSGEGSYEQYF. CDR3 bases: TGTGCCAGCAGCGTACTCTCGGGGGAAGGGTCCTACGAGCAGTACTTC.

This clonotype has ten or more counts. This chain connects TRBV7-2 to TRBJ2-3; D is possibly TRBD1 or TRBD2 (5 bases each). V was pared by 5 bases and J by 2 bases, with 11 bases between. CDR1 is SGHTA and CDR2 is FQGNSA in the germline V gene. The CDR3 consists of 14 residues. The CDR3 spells CASSPRGITDTQYF. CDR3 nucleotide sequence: TGTGCCAGCAGCCCACGGGGCATCACAGATACGCAGTATTTT.

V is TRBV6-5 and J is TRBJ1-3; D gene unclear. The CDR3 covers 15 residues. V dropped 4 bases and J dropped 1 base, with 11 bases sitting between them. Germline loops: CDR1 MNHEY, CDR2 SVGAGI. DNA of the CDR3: TGTGCCAGCAGTTCTTGGGCTGGGTCTGGAAACACCATATATTTT. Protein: CASSSWAGSGNTIYF.

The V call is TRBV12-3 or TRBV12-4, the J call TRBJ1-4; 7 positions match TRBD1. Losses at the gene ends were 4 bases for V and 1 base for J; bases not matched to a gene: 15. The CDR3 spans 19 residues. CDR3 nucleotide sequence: TGTGCCAGCAGTTCCCACCGGGACAGCCGCTTTCGAACTAATGAAAAACTGTTTTTT. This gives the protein CASSSHRDSRFRTNEKLFF.

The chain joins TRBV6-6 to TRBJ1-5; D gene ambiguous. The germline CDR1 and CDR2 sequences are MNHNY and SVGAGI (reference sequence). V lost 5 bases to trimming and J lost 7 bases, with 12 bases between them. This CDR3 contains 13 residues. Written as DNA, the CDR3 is TGTGCCAGCAGTCAAACGGGGATCCAGCCCCAGCATTTT. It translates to CASSQTGIQPQHF.

CDR3 protein: CASSLVGGPGELFF. The DNA for the CDR3 is TGTGCCAGCAGCTTAGTTGGGGGGCCCGGGGAGCTGTTTTTT. V gene TRBV7-2 combines with J gene TRBJ2-2; D is possibly TRBD1 or TRBD2 (6 bases each). Deletions cut 1 base from V and 6 bases from J, with 9 bases between. Germline CDR1 reads SGHTA; CDR2 reads FQGNSA. The CDR3 spans 14 residues.

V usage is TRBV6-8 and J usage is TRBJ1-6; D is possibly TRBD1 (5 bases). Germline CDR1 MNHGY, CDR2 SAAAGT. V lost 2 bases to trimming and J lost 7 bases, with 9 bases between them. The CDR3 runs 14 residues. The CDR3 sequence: CASSYIGENSPLHF. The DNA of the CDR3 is TGTGCCAGCAGTTACATAGGGGAAAATTCACCCCTCCACTTT.